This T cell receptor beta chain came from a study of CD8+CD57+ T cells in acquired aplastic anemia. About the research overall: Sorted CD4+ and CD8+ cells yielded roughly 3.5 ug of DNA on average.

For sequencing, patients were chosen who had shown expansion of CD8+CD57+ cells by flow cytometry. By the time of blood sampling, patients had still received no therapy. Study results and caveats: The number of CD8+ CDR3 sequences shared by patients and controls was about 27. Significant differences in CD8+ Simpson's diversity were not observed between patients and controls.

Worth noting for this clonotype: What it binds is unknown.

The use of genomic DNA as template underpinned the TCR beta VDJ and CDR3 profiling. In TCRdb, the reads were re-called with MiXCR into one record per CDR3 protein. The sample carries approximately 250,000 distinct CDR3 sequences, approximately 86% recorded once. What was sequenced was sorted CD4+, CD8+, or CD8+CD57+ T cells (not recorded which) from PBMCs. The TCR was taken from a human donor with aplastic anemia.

In nucleotides, the CDR3 is TGCAGTGCTGGAAGGTACGGACGCAAGAACACTGAAGCTTTCTTT. Its translation: CSAGRYGRKNTEAFF. The chain carries TRBV20-1 and TRBJ1-1; D is unresolved. Germline loops: CDR1 DFQATT, CDR2 SNEGSKA (reference sequence). The CDR3 extends over 15 amino acids. Trimming took 5 bases from V and 1 from J, leaving 17 bases between them.